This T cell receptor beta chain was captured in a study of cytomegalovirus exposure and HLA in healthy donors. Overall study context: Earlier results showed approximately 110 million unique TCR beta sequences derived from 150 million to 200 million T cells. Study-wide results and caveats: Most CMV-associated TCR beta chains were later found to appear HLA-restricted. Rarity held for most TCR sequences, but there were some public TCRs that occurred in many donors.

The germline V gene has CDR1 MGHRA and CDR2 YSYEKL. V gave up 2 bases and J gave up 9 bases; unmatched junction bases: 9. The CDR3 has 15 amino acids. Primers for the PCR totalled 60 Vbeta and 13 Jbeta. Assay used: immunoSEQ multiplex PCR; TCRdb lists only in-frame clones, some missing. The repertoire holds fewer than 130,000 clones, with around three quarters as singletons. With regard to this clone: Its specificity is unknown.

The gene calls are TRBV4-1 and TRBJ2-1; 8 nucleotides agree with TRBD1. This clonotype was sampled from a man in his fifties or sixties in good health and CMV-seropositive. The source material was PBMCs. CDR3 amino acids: CASSQPGQGSGEQFF. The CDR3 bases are TGCGCCAGCAGCCAACCTGGACAGGGTTCGGGTGAGCAGTTCTTC.